These 10 T cell receptor beta chains share one sample of origin, sequenced in a study of cytomegalovirus exposure and HLA in healthy donors. With 60 Vbeta and 13 Jbeta primers, the PCR was carried out. Clones were sequenced by immunoSEQ multiplex PCR, and TCRdb holds only the in-frame ones, with some missing. The repertoire holds roughly 80,000 clones, with around four fifths as singletons. The sample consisted of PBMCs. These receptors all come from a middle-aged man in good health and CMV-seropositive.

CDR3 sequence reads: CAIKPGQQTYEQYF. The CDR3 coding sequence is TGTGCCATCAAGCCGGGACAGCAAACCTACGAGCAGTACTTC. The chain combines TRBV10-3 with TRBJ2-7, with 7 nucleotides matching TRBD1. Per germline, CDR1 ENHRY and CDR2 SYGVKD. V shed 7 bases, J shed 2 bases, and the junction held 8 bases outside the gene matches. The CDR3 is 14 residues long.

This clone was seen a handful of times. The chain combines TRBV2 with TRBJ2-1; D is perhaps TRBD2 (5 bases). The CDR3 loop spans 16 amino acids. Germline V gene data show CDR1 as SNHLY and CDR2 as FYNNEI. With 6 bases removed from V and 0 bases from J, the gap between germline ends came to 15 bases. CDR3 bases: TGTGCCAGCAGCATGGACTTAACGAGCTCCTACAATGAGCAGTTCTTC. Its translation is CASSMDLTSSYNEQFF.

The gene calls are TRBV14 and TRBJ2-6; TRBD1 aligns across 8 bases. Germline lookup yields CDR1 SGHDN and CDR2 FVKESK. The V gene end was trimmed by 4 bases and the J gene end by 0 bases; junction bases not matched to a gene: 8. This CDR3 has 18 residues. The CDR3 here is CASSPGGRSSSGANVLTF. The CDR3 region has the DNA TGTGCCAGCAGCCCAGGGGGCCGATCCAGCTCTGGGGCCAACGTCCTGACTTTC.

V usage is TRBV19 and J usage is TRBJ2-5, with D uncertain. Trimming shortened V by 2 bases and J by 2 bases, and 9 bases separated the two germline ends. CDR3 length: 14 amino acids. CDR1 and CDR2 from the germline V gene are LNHDA and SQIVND (reference sequence). As DNA, the CDR3 is TGTGCCAGTAGTATAAGTAGTGCTCAAGAGACCCAGTACTTC. Translated, it gives CASSISSAQETQYF.

The chain links TRBV27 to TRBJ2-1, with D perhaps matching TRBD2 (5 bases). Per the germline V gene, CDR1 is MNHEY and CDR2 is SMNVEV (reference sequence). Trimming stripped 4 bases from V and 4 bases from J, with 17 bases between. The CDR3 is made up of 16 amino acids. Written as DNA, the CDR3 is TGTGCCAGCAGTTCCGACTTGAACTCGGGATACAATGAGCAGTTCTTC. It specifies CASSSDLNSGYNEQFF.

In regard to this clone: No DNA is shown, since the ends of the CDR3 on it are uncertain; the CDR3 is the one TCRdb lists. The V gene is TRBV10-3, the J gene TRBJ2-2; TRBD1 reflects the table's D call only, with no check against the DNA. The CDR3 comprises 16 residues, both ends counted. CDR1 and CDR2 (germline): ENHRY, SYGVKD. This CDR3 reads CATRSPRGMEPGSCFF.

The chain carries TRBV6-1 and TRBJ2-7, with D possibly matching TRBD2 (5 bases). This CDR3 is built from 13 residues. Deletions cut 4 bases from V and 2 bases from J, with 9 bases between. Germline values: CDR1 MNHNS, CDR2 SASEGT. The CDR3 DNA reads as TGTGCCAGCAGTGGTAGCGCAACCTACGAGCAGTACTTC. It is translated as CASSGSATYEQYF.

Remarks on this clone: One junction end does not reproduce the germline sequence, and a read error may be involved. The gene calls are TRBV7-7 and TRBJ2-1; a possible D gene is TRBD2 (6 bases). The germline CDR1 and CDR2 sequences are SSHAT and FNYEAQ (reference sequence). CDR3 length: 14 amino acids. The CDR3 nucleotides are TGTGCTAGCAGCGTGATGGGGGGTTACAATGAGCAGTTCTTC. Amino acids: CASSVMGGYNEQFF.

This rearrangement joins TRBV7-9 to TRBJ1-1, with a possible D match to TRBD1 (6 bases). There are 19 residues in the CDR3. Deletions cut 5 bases from V and 2 bases from J, with 27 bases between. CDR1 SEHNR and CDR2 FQNEAQ come from the germline V gene (reference sequence). CDR3 sequence: CASSTQNSFSRGFNTEAFF. In DNA, the CDR3 is TGTGCCAGCAGCACGCAGAATTCATTCTCCAGGGGATTCAACACTGAAGCTTTCTTT.

The gene calls are TRBV11-3 and TRBJ2-5; a possible D gene is TRBD2 (5 bases). CDR3 length: 14 amino acids. CDR1 is SGHNT, CDR2 YENEEA, per germline. The V end was cut by 5 bases, the J end by 3 bases, with 13 bases between. The CDR3 region has the DNA TGTGCCAGCAGCCCTTGGACTCAAAAAGAGACCCAGTACTTC. This encodes CASSPWTQKETQYF.